Below are 16 T cell receptor beta chains sequenced from a single sample in a study of T-cell reconstitution after alpha-beta-depleted transplantation in children (dated by TCRdb to the mid-2010s). Sample treatment or condition, as interpreted from the label and publication: allogeneic hematopoietic cell transplantation with graft depleted of TCRalphabeta T cells and CD19 B cells. Library construction relied on PCR. The instrument was an Illumina HiSeq 2500. TCR libraries were prepared with molecular barcoding, using unique molecular identifiers to normalize TCRbeta repertoire quantification. In-frame beta chains were kept once TCRdb had trimmed the public reads at Q25 with fastp and called clones with MiXCR. Rows with one shared CDR3 protein collapse into an entry with the most common genes and DNA. The sample yields approximately 190,000 distinct CDR3 sequences; roughly 6.5% were counted once. The biggest ten clones account for 4.5% to 5.5% of the sample.

This specimen consisted of PBMCs, obtained before TCRalphabeta/CD19-depleted stem cell transplant. These receptors were taken from a girl less than two years old with combined immunodeficiency, due to receive a stem cell transplant.

This clonotype was recorded at least ten times. J is TRBJ1-1 and V is TRBV27, with 9 bases matching TRBD1. V was pared by 5 bases and J by 13 bases, with 11 bases of the junction left unmatched. CDR3 length: 13 residues. The V gene's germline CDR1 is MNHEY and CDR2 SMNVEV (reference sequence). The CDR3 is CASSLTGGAGFFF. The CDR3 DNA sequence: TGTGCCAGCAGTCTTACAGGGGGCGCGGGTTTTTTCTTT.

This clonotype was counted at least ten times. The chain links TRBV12-3 or TRBV12-4 to TRBJ2-7; D not certain. This CDR3 has 12 amino acids. V shed 0 bases and J shed 5 bases, with 5 bases lying between them. In DNA form, the CDR3 reads TGTGCCAGCAGTTTAGCGAGGCACGAGCAGTACTTC. Translating it yields CASSLARHEQYF.

This clonotype was seen more than once but under ten times. CDR3 nucleotide sequence: TGTGCCAGCAGTTACTACCCGGGAGCCTACGAGCAGTACTTC. It is translated as CASSYYPGAYEQYF. The chain recombines TRBV6-2 or TRBV6-3 with TRBJ2-7, with D possibly TRBD2 on 6 matching bases. CDR1 is MNHEY, CDR2 SVGEGT, per germline. The CDR3 totals 14 residues. With 1 base removed from V and 2 bases from J, the gap between germline ends came to 9 bases.

Many counts were recorded for this clonotype. The V call is TRBV6-5, the J call TRBJ2-3, with a possible D match to TRBD2 (5 bases). The germline V gene has CDR1 MNHEY and CDR2 SVGAGI. V lost 2 bases to trimming and J lost 6 bases, with 9 bases between them. The CDR3 sequence is 13 residues long. The CDR3, as DNA: TGTGCCAGCAGTTACCACGGGGTGGATACGCAGTATTTT. It is translated as CASSYHGVDTQYF.

Ten or more counts support this clonotype. The CDR3: CASSLAWIPREPADTQYF. In DNA, the CDR3 is TGTGCCAGCAGCTTAGCGTGGATCCCCCGGGAGCCGGCGGATACGCAGTATTTT. J is TRBJ2-3 and V is TRBV7-2; a possible D gene is TRBD2 (6 bases). V was pared by 0 bases and J by 6 bases, with 22 bases between. From germline, CDR1 is SGHTA and CDR2 FQGNSA. The CDR3 is 18 amino acids.

This clonotype was observed many times. The V call is TRBV12-3 or TRBV12-4, the J call TRBJ1-5; a weak D match, TRBD1 (6 bases). V lost 6 bases and J 4 bases, leaving 16 bases between the germline ends. This CDR3 spans 15 amino acids. This chain's CDR3 is CASRSQGAGNQPQHF. CDR3 DNA: TGTGCCAGCAGGTCACAGGGCGCGGGGAATCAGCCCCAGCATTTT.

This clonotype was found many times. The chain carries TRBV28 and TRBJ2-7; 8 nucleotides line up with TRBD2. Germline V gene lookup returns CDR1 MDHEN and CDR2 SYDVKM. The J segment lost 4 bases and the V segment lost 2 bases, leaving 4 bases of the junction unmatched. The CDR3 consists of 14 residues. Written as DNA, the CDR3 is TGTGCCAGCAGTTTACCGGGAGGGGCGTACGAGCAGTACTTC. As protein: CASSLPGGAYEQYF.

This clonotype was detected ten times or more. The chain employs TRBV28 and TRBJ2-7; the match to TRBD2 covers 10 bases. Germline assignment: CDR1 MDHEN and CDR2 SYDVKM. The V gene end was trimmed by 5 bases and the J gene end by 3 bases; junction bases not matched to a gene: 10. The CDR3 has 16 amino acids. The CDR3 coding sequence is TGTGCCAGCAGTCCTTCGGGGACTAGCGACTTCTACGAGCAGTACTTC. Translation gives CASSPSGTSDFYEQYF.

This clonotype was counted ten times or more. The V call is TRBV20-1, the J call TRBJ2-7; TRBD2 matches at 8 bases. Germline lookup yields CDR1 DFQATT and CDR2 SNEGSKA (reference sequence). With V trimmed by 6 bases and J by 6 bases, 16 bases remained unmatched. The CDR3 consists of 15 residues. The CDR3: CSAYNKGLVNSEQYF. For the CDR3, the DNA is TGCAGTGCCTACAATAAGGGACTAGTAAACTCCGAGCAGTACTTC.

This clonotype occurred many times. The rearrangement uses TRBV7-7 and TRBJ2-7, with D maybe TRBD2 (6 bases). The CDR3 has 14 amino acids. Trimming stripped 0 bases from V and 6 bases from J, with 12 bases between. Germline CDR1 is SSHAT and CDR2 is FNYEAQ (reference sequence). CDR3 amino acids: CASSLAGSSSEQYF. The CDR3 bases are TGTGCCAGCAGCTTAGCCGGGAGTTCGAGCGAGCAGTACTTC. Based on the CDR3 plus reference TRBV7-7 and TRBJ2-7, the full variable domain is GAGVSQSPRYKVTKRGQDVTLRCDPISSHATLYWYQQALGQGPEFLTYFNYEAQPDKSGLPSDRFSAERPEGSISTLTIQRTEQRDSAMYRCASSLAGSSSEQYFGPGTRLTVT.

The table lists this clonotype with many counts. The chain joins TRBV7-9 to TRBJ2-7; 8 bases agree with TRBD1. The CDR3 totals 15 residues. The V segment lost 5 bases and the J segment 1 base; nucleotides outside the gene matches: 7. Germline V gene lookup returns CDR1 SEHNR and CDR2 FQNEAQ (reference sequence). CDR3 protein: CASSLRDRPSYEQYF. For the CDR3, the DNA is TGTGCCAGCAGCCTACGGGACAGGCCTTCCTACGAGCAGTACTTC.

This clonotype was observed at least ten times. The J gene is TRBJ2-2, the V gene TRBV28, with TRBD2 matching 12 bases. The CDR3 covers 15 residues. With 9 bases clipped from V and 3 bases from J, the junction kept 5 bases outside the gene matches. Looked up from germline, CDR1 is MDHEN and CDR2 is SYDVKM. The CDR3: CARLAGGRDTGELFF. For the CDR3, the DNA is TGTGCCAGACTAGCGGGAGGTCGCGACACCGGGGAGCTGTTTTTT.

This clonotype was counted ten times or more. The genes are TRBV15 and TRBJ2-2; possibly TRBD1 or TRBD2 for D (5 bases each). This CDR3 contains 16 residues. The germline CDR1 and CDR2 sequences are LNHNV and YYDKDF (reference sequence). V gave up 5 bases and J gave up 7 bases, with 20 bases separating them. The CDR3 coding sequence is TGTGCCACCAGCGCCACTGTGGGGGTAGGGGACGGGGAGCTGTTTTTT. Its translation is CATSATVGVGDGELFF. The variable domain in full, completed from reference TRBV15 and TRBJ2-2, reads DAMVIQNPRYQVTQFGKPVTLSCSQTLNHNVMYWYQQKSSQAPKLLFHYYDKDFNNEADTPDNFQSRRPNTSFCFLDIRSPGLGDTAMYLCATSATVGVGDGELFFGEGSRLTVL.

This clonotype has at least ten counts. The J gene is TRBJ2-1, the V gene TRBV24-1; the match to TRBD1 covers 7 bases. The CDR3 length is 13 residues. The germline V gene has CDR1 KGHDR and CDR2 SFDVKD. Losses at the gene ends were 9 bases for V and 4 bases for J; bases not matched to a gene: 5. The CDR3 region is CATLGGSYNEQFF. The CDR3 nucleotides are TGTGCCACCTTAGGGGGCTCGTACAATGAGCAGTTCTTC.

This clonotype was detected many times. The rearrangement uses TRBV12-3 or TRBV12-4 and TRBJ1-2; D gene unclear. The CDR3 consists of 12 residues. V was cut by 6 bases and J by 8 bases, with 13 bases left in between. CDR3 bases: TGTGCCAGCAGCCCATCCCCTATCGGCTACACCTTC. Its translation is CASSPSPIGYTF.

This clonotype was counted ten times or more. The genes are TRBV4-3 and TRBJ2-1; 8 nucleotides match TRBD1. J was trimmed by 2 bases and V by 1 base; bases with no gene match: 1. This CDR3 comprises 15 residues. Germline V CDR1 and CDR2: LGHNA, YSLEER. The CDR3: CASSQGTGPYNEQFF. CDR3 DNA sequence: TGCGCCAGCAGCCAAGGGACAGGGCCCTACAATGAGCAGTTCTTC.